This T cell receptor (beta chain) originates from a study of CD8 T cells in ankylosing spondylitis. Study outcomes and limitations: One TCR beta motif, made up of seven to nine highly homologous variants, appeared characteristic of ankylosing spondylitis blood.

After removal of 6 bases from V and 6 bases from J, the junction contained 12 bases not matched to a gene. The CDR3 is 16 residues long. Per the germline V gene, CDR1 is DFQATT and CDR2 is SNEGSKA (reference sequence). MiXCR, run by TCRdb on the 5' RACE reads, gives a single entry per CDR3 protein. The sample lists 160,000 or so distinct CDR3 sequences, 9.5% to 10% occurring once. This clonotype was recorded a few times. The antigen is undetermined. The source is a female donor with ankylosing spondylitis or in good health (not recorded which). The J gene is TRBJ2-3, the V gene TRBV20-1, with TRBD2 matching over 13 bases. The material sequenced was blood, either unsorted or a sorted T cell fraction (not recorded which). Written as DNA, the CDR3 is TGCAGTGCGGGACTAGCGGGAATGGCCACACGGGATACGCAGTATTTT. Its translation is CSAGLAGMATRDTQYF.